The 3 T cell receptor beta chains below were found in one sample sequenced in a study of beta chain features in type 1 diabetes. Isolated RNA was reverse transcribed in full, so expressed TCRB transcripts were sequenced. Sequencing used immunoSEQ multiplex PCR; TCRdb keeps in-frame clones, though not all of them. The data contain almost 350,000 clones, 7% to 10% of them seen just once; the ten biggest clones take up 1%. No cognate antigen is known for these TCRs. General study findings and limits: Significant though moderate, a shortening of TCRB CDR3s appeared in all four CD4+ subsets of Type 1 diabetes patients.

Specimen: central memory CD4+ T cells from blood. These receptors all stem from a man aged 30 to 45 with type 1 diabetes.

This clone was seen many times. The genes are TRBV7-6 and TRBJ2-7; possibly TRBD1 or TRBD2 for D (6 bases each). The CDR3 runs to 15 residues. Trimming stripped 5 bases from V and 5 bases from J, with 19 bases between. CDR1 is SGHVS and CDR2 is FNYEAQ in the germline V gene. The CDR3 loop reads CASSPRTTGGHEQYF. Written as DNA, the CDR3 is TGTGCCAGCAGCCCCCGAACTACCGGGGGCCACGAGCAGTACTTC.

This clone has a count of ten or more. The J gene is TRBJ2-5, the V gene TRBV10-3; possibly TRBD2 for D (6 bases). V lost 6 bases and J lost 5, with 16 bases in between. Germline-derived CDR1 and CDR2 are ENHRY and SYGVKD. The CDR3 loop spans 14 amino acids. The DNA for the CDR3 is TGTGCCATCAGATCAACCGGGAGATCGGAGACCCAGTACTTC. Translated, it gives CAIRSTGRSETQYF.

The table lists this clone with a few counts. This chain connects TRBV7-9 to TRBJ2-1; 7 nucleotides align to TRBD1. This CDR3 has 16 amino acids. Germline V gene data show CDR1 as SEHNR and CDR2 as FQNEAQ (reference sequence). V dropped 1 base and J dropped 11; count of bases not matched to a gene: 14. The CDR3 spells CASSLGASQTGVQQFF. In nucleotides, the CDR3 is TGTGCCAGCAGCTTAGGCGCCTCGCAAACAGGGGTTCAGCAGTTCTTC.